In its sample, the clone carrying this T cell receptor beta chain was seen a few times. Under the authors' procedure: Nucleated cell counts were estimated from reference gene primer amplification. The assay was immunoSEQ multiplex PCR, and TCRdb's table has in-frame clones only and misses some. V and J calls plus clone size are reproduced from that table; the DNA served to infer D and trimming. The sample holds about 100,000 clones; approximately 92% are singletons and the top ten take about 34%. The entry originates in a study of blood T cell repertoires in COVID-19. Across the whole study: Material from acute and convalescent COVID-19 was sourced from the United States, Italy and Spain. PBMCs, B-cell-depleted T cells, or T cells were the source of the cDNA or gDNA that made up the material.

Per germline, CDR1 SEHNR and CDR2 FQNEAQ (reference sequence). V was pared by 5 bases and J by 10 bases, with 12 bases between. There are 12 residues in the CDR3. Sequencing was performed on peripheral blood. The V call is TRBV7-9, the J call TRBJ2-1, with D possibly matching TRBD2 (5 bases). The sequence was obtained from a woman over 75 with acute or convalescent COVID-19. Here the CDR3 DNA reads TGTGCCAGCAGCCCGGACTCTCTAGAGCAGTTCTTC. Its protein product is CASSPDSLEQFF. Using reference TRBV7-9 and TRBJ2-1 for the parts outside the CDR3, the full variable domain is DTGVSQNPRHKITKRGQNVTFRCDPISEHNRLYWYRQTLGQGPEFLTYFQNEAQLEKSRLLSDRFSAERPKGSFSTLEIQRTEQGDSAMYLCASSPDSLEQFFGPGTRLTVL.